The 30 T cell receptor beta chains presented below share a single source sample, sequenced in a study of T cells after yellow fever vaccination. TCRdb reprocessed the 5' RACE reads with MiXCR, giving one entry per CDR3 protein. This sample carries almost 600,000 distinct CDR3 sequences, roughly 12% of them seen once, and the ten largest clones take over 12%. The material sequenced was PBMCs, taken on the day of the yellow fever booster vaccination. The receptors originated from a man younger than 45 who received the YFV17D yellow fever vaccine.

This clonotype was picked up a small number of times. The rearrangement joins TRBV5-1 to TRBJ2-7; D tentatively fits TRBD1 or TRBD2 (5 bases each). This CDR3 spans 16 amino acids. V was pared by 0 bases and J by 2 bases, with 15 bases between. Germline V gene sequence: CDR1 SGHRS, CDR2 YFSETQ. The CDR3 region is CASSLAVAGSPYEQYF. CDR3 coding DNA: TGCGCCAGCAGCTTGGCCGTGGCAGGGAGTCCCTACGAGCAGTACTTC.

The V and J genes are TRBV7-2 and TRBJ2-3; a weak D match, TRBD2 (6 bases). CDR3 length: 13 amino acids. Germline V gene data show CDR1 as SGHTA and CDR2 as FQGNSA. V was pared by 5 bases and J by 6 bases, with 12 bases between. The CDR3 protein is CASSPGLSDTQYF. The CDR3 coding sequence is TGTGCCAGCAGCCCGGGACTGTCGGATACGCAGTATTTT.

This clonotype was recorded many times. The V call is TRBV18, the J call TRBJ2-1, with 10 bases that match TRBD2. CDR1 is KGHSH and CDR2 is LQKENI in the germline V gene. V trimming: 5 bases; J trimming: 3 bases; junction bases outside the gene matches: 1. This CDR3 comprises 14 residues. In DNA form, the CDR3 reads TGTGCCAGCTCAACTAGCGGGAACTACAATGAGCAGTTCTTC. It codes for CASSTSGNYNEQFF. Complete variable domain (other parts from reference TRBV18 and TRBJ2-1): NAGVMQNPRHLVRRRGQEARLRCSPMKGHSHVYWYRQLPEEGLKFMVYLQKENIIDESGMPKERFSAEFPKEGPSILRIQQVVRGDSAAYFCASSTSGNYNEQFFGPGTRLTVL.

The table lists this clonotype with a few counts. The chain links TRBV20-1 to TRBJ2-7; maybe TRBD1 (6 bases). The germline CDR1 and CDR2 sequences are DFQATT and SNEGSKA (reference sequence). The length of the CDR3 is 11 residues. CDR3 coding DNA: TGCGGAAAAGGGACACCTTACGAGCAGTACTTC. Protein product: CGKGTPYEQYF.

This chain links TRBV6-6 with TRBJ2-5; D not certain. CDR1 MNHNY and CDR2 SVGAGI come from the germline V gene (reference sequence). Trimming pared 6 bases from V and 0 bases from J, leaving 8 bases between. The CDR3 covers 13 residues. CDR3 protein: CASRNSNQETQYF. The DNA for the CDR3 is TGTGCCAGCAGAAATTCGAACCAAGAGACCCAGTACTTC.

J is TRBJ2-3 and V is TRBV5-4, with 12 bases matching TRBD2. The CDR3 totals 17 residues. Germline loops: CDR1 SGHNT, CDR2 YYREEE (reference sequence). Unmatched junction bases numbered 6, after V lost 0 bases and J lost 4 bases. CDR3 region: CASSLELTSGSSDTQYF. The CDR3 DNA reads TGTGCCAGCAGCTTGGAATTGACTAGCGGGAGCTCAGATACGCAGTATTTT.

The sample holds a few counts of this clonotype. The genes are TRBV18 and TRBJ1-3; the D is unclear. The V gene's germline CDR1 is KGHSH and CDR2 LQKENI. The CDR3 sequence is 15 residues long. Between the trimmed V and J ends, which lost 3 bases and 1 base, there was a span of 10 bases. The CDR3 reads CASSPDALSGNTIYF. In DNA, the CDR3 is TGTGCCAGCTCACCCGACGCACTTTCTGGAAACACCATATATTTT.

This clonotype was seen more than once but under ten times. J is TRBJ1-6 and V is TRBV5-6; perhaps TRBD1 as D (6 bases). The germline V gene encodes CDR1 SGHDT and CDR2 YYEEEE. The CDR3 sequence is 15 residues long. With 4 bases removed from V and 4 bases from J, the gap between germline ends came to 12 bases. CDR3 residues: CASSREGQYNSPLHF. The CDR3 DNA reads TGTGCCAGCAGCCGGGAAGGACAGTATAATTCACCCCTCCACTTT.

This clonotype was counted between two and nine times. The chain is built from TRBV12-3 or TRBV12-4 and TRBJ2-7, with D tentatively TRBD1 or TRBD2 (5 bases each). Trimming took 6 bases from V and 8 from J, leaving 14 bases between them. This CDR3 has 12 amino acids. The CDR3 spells CASRSRDLKQYF. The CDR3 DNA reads TGTGCCAGCAGGTCCAGGGACCTAAAGCAGTACTTC.

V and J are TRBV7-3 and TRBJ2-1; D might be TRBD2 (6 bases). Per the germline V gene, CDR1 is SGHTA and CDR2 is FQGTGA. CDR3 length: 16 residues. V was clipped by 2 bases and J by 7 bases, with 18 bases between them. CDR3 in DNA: TGTGCCAGCAGCTTAGCCGGAGGGCCCCGTCTGAATGAGCAGTTCTTC. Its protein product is CASSLAGGPRLNEQFF.

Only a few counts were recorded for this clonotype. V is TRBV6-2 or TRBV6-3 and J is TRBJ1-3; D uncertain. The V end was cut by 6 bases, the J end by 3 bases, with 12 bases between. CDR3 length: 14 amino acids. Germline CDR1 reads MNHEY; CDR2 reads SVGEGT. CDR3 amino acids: CASSKPGGGNTIYF. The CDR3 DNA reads TGTGCCAGCAGCAAGCCTGGAGGTGGAAACACCATATATTTT.

CDR3 sequence (DNA): TGTGCCAGCAGCTTAGCGGCACTAGGACTCCCGAGCTCCTACGAGCAGTACTTC. As protein: CASSLAALGLPSSYEQYF. This chain uses TRBV7-8 with TRBJ2-7; maybe TRBD2 (5 bases). This CDR3 is 18 amino acids long. V lost 0 bases and J lost 0, with 18 bases in between. The germline gives CDR1 SGHVS, CDR2 FQNEAQ.

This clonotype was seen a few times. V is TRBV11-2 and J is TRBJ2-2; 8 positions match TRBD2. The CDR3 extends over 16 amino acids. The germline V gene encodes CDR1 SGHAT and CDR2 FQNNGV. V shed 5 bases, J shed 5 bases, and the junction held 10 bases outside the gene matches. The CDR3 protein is CASSPTGTSSTGELFF. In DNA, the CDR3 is TGTGCCAGCAGCCCTACCGGGACTAGTTCTACCGGGGAGCTGTTTTTT.

The CDR3 region has the DNA TGTGCCAGCGGCGGAGCGAACACCGGGGAGCTGTTTTTT. Its protein is CASGGANTGELFF. This chain uses TRBV25-1 with TRBJ2-2; D remains unclear. Germline loops: CDR1 MGHDK, CDR2 SYGVNS. The CDR3 totals 13 residues. V was pared by 8 bases and J by 0 bases, with 7 bases between.

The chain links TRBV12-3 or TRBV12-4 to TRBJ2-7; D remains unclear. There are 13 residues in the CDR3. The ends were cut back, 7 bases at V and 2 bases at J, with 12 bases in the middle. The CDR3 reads CASTKTATYEQYF. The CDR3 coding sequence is TGTGCCAGCACTAAGACCGCCACCTACGAGCAGTACTTC.

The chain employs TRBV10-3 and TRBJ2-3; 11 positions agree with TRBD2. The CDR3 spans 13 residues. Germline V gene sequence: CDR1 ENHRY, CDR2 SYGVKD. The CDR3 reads CARSTSGADTQYF. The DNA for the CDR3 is TGTGCGCGTTCGACTAGCGGGGCAGATACGCAGTATTTT.

CDR3 in amino acids: CASSPSVNEQFF. CDR3 sequence (DNA): TGTGCCAGCAGCCCGTCCGTCAATGAGCAGTTCTTC. J is TRBJ2-1 and V is TRBV7-8; D is unresolved. The germline V gene has CDR1 SGHVS and CDR2 FQNEAQ. V lost 5 bases and J 6 bases, leaving 8 bases between the germline ends. The CDR3 extends over 12 amino acids.

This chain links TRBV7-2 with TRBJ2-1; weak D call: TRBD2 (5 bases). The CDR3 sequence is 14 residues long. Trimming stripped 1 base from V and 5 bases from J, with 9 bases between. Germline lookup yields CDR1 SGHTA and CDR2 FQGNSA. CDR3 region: CASSLVGSDNEQFF. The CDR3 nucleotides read TGTGCCAGCAGCTTAGTCGGTAGCGACAATGAGCAGTTCTTC.

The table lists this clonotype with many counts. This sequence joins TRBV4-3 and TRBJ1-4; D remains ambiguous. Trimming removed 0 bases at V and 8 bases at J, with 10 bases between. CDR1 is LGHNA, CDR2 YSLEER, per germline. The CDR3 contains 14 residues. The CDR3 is CASSQDSGGEKLFF. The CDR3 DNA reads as TGCGCCAGCAGCCAAGACTCGGGTGGGGAAAAACTGTTTTTT.

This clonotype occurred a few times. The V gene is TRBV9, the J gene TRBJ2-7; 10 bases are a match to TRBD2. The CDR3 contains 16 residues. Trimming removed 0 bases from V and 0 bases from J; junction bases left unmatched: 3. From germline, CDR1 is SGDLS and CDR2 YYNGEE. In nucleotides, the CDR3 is TGTGCCAGCAGCGTAGATGCTAGCGGGAGCTCCTACGAGCAGTACTTC. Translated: CASSVDASGSSYEQYF. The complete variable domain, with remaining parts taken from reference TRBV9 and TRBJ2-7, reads DSGVTQTPKHLITATGQRVTLRCSPRSGDLSVYWYQQSLDQGLQFLIQYYNGEERAKGNILERFSAQQFPDLHSELNLSSLELGDSALYFCASSVDASGSSYEQYFGPGTRLTVT.

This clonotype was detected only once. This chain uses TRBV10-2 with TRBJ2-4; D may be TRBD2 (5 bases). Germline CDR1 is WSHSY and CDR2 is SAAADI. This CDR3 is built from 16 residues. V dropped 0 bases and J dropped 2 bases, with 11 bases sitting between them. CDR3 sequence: CASSESYGKSKNIQYF. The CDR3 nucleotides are TGCGCCAGCAGTGAGTCGTACGGGAAGTCCAAAAACATTCAGTACTTC.

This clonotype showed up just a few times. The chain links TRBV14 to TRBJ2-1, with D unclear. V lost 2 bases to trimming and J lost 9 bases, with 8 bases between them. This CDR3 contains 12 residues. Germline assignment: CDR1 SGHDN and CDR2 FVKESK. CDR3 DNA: TGTGCCAGCAGCCAATGGTTCGGTGAGCAGTTCTTC. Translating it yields CASSQWFGEQFF.

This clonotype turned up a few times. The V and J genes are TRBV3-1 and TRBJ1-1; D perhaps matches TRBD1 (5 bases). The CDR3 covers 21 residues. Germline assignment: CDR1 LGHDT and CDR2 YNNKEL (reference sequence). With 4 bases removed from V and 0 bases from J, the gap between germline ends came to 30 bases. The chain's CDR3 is CASSRTNPSAGDRAMNTEAFF. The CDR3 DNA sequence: TGTGCCAGCAGCCGAACAAACCCGAGCGCTGGGGACCGAGCTATGAACACTGAAGCTTTCTTT.

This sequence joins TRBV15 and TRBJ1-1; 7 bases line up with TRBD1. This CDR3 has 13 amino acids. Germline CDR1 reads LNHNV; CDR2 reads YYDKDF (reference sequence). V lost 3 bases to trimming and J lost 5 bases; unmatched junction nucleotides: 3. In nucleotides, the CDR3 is TGTGCCACCAGCAGGTTACAGGGGACTGAAGCTTTCTTT. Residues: CATSRLQGTEAFF.

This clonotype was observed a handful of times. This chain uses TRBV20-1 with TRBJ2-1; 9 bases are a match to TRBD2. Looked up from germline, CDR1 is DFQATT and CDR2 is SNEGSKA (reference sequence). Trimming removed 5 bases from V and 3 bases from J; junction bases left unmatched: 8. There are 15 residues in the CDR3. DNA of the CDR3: TGCAGTGCTTCACCAGGGACTAGCAGCTACAATGAGCAGTTCTTC. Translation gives CSASPGTSSYNEQFF.

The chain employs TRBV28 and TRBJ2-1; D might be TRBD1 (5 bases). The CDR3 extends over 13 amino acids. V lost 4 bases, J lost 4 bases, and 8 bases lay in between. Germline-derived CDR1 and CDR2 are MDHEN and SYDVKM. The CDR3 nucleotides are TGTGCCAGCAGTTATTCAGGGTACAATGAGCAGTTCTTC. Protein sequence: CASSYSGYNEQFF.

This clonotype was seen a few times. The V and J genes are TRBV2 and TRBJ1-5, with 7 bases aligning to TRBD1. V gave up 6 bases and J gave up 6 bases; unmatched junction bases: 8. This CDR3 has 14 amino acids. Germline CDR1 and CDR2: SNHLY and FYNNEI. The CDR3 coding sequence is TGTGCCAGCAGGGCAGACAGGGCTTTTCAGCCCCAGCATTTT. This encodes CASRADRAFQPQHF.

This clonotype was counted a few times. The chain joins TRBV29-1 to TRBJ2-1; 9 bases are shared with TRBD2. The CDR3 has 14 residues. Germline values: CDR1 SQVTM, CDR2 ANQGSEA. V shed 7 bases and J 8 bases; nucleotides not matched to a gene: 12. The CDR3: CSAASKRGADEQFF. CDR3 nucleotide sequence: TGCAGCGCCGCCTCGAAGCGGGGGGCCGATGAGCAGTTCTTC.

CDR3 sequence: CASSLVYEGNEQFF. CDR3 bases: TGTGCCAGCAGCTTGGTTTACGAGGGAAATGAGCAGTTCTTC. The chain carries TRBV5-6 and TRBJ2-1, with a weak D call TRBD2 (5 bases). The CDR3 consists of 14 residues. Deletions cut 0 bases from V and 7 bases from J, with 11 bases between. Germline V gene sequence: CDR1 SGHDT, CDR2 YYEEEE.

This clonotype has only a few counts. CDR3 sequence (DNA): TGTGCCAGCAGTAAGGGGACGGATGAGGGGACGCAGTATTTT. Its translation is CASSKGTDEGTQYF. The chain recombines TRBV6-1 with TRBJ2-3; D may correspond to TRBD1 or TRBD2 (5 bases each). CDR3 length: 14 amino acids. V was pared by 5 bases and J by 9 bases, with 18 bases between. CDR1 and CDR2 (germline): MNHNS, SASEGT.